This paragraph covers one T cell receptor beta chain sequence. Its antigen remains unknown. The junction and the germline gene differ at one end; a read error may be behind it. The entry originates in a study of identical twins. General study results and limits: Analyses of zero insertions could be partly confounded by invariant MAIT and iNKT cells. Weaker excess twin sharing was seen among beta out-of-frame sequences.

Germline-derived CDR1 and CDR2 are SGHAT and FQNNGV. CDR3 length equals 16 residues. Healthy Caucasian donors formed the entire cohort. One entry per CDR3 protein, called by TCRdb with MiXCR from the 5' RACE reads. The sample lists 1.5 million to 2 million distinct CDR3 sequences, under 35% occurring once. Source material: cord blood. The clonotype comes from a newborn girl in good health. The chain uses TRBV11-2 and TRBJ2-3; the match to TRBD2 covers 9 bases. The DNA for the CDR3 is TGTGCCAGCAGCATAGAGATCGCTAGCGGGATGAATACGCAGTATTTT. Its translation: CASSIEIASGMNTQYF.